The 14 T cell receptor beta chains below all came from one sample that was sequenced in a study of T cell responses to AZD1222 COVID-19 vaccine. The repertoire was sequenced with immunoSEQ multiplex PCR; TCRdb's copy has only in-frame clones and lacks some. The sample shows around 200,000 clones, around 94% of them seen only once. This specimen was peripheral blood, taken 28 days after the second AZD1222 dose. The receptors shown here come from an adult who received the AZD1222 COVID-19 vaccine.

The rearrangement links TRBV11-3 to TRBJ2-2; tentatively, D is TRBD2 (5 bases). The CDR3 is 16 amino acids. V lost 7 bases to trimming and J lost 0 bases, with 15 bases between them. The germline gives CDR1 SGHNT, CDR2 YENEEA. CDR3 protein: CASIASTRANTGELFF. The CDR3 nucleotides are TGTGCCAGCATTGCGTCTACGAGGGCGAACACCGGGGAGCTGTTTTTT.

V and J are TRBV7-9 and TRBJ1-3, with D tentatively TRBD1 (5 bases). This CDR3 has 16 amino acids. CDR1 and CDR2 from the germline V gene are SEHNR and FQNEAQ (reference sequence). The germline V and J ends were trimmed by 4 bases and 0 bases, with 13 bases remaining between them. The CDR3 spells CASSWDPGDSGNTIYF. For the CDR3, the DNA is TGTGCCAGCAGCTGGGACCCGGGAGACTCTGGAAACACCATATATTTT.

To note about this clone: This same CDR3 is encoded by further DNA sequences in the sample. This chain uses TRBV7-2 with TRBJ1-5; 7 nucleotides align to TRBD1. This CDR3 region has 14 residues. V lost 6 bases, J lost 4 bases, and 6 bases stayed unmatched. The germline gives CDR1 SGHTA, CDR2 FQGNSA. The CDR3 protein is CASSPDRVNQPQHF. The CDR3 bases are TGTGCCAGCAGTCCTGACAGGGTGAATCAGCCCCAGCATTTT.

This clone was counted once. The chain links TRBV12-5 to TRBJ2-7, with TRBD1 matching over 9 bases. With 7 bases clipped from V and 0 bases from J, the junction kept 10 bases outside the gene matches. CDR3 length: 16 residues. Germline-derived CDR1 and CDR2 are LGHNT and FRNRAP. The CDR3 sequence: CASEQKRDRVSYEQYF. The CDR3 DNA reads TGTGCTAGTGAGCAAAAACGGGACAGGGTCTCCTACGAGCAGTACTTC. The variable domain in full, completed from reference TRBV12-5 and TRBJ2-7, reads DARVTQTPRHKVTEMGQEVTMRCQPILGHNTVFWYRQTMMQGLELLAYFRNRAPLDDSGMPKDRFSAEMPDATLATLKIQPSEPRDSAVYFCASEQKRDRVSYEQYFGPGTRLTVT.

This chain uses TRBV19 with TRBJ2-7, with D possibly TRBD2 on 6 matching bases. Germline CDR1 and CDR2: LNHDA and SQIVND (reference sequence). This CDR3 contains 11 residues. Between the trimmed V and J ends, which lost 6 bases and 3 bases, there was a span of 6 bases. The CDR3 DNA reads as TGTGCCAGTAGGGGAGGCTACGAGCAGTACTTC. This codes for CASRGGYEQYF.

The chain combines TRBV3-1 (or the pseudogene TRBV3-2) with TRBJ2-7; 8 bases line up with TRBD2. Germline V gene lookup returns CDR1 LGHDT and CDR2 YNNKEL (reference sequence). V gave up 1 base and J gave up 4 bases; unmatched junction bases: 6. The CDR3 loop spans 15 amino acids. The CDR3 spells CASSQAIAGRYEQYF. CDR3 coding DNA: TGTGCCAGCAGCCAAGCCATAGCGGGGCGTTACGAGCAGTACTTC.

In this sample, this clone turned up once. The chain uses TRBV28 and TRBJ1-2, with D hard to call. This CDR3 region has 11 residues. The V gene's germline CDR1 is MDHEN and CDR2 SYDVKM. Trimming cost V 6 bases and J 9 bases, with 11 bases left between them. The CDR3 protein is CASSSDFSYTF. The CDR3 nucleotides are TGTGCCAGCAGCTCCGACTTCAGCTACACCTTC.

CDR3 residues: CAISEEGGLGQPQHF. The CDR3 bases are TGTGCCATCAGTGAGGAGGGGGGCCTGGGGCAGCCCCAGCATTTT. V gene TRBV10-3 combines with J gene TRBJ1-5; possibly TRBD1 for D (6 bases). The CDR3 runs to 15 residues. CDR1 ENHRY and CDR2 SYGVKD come from the germline V gene. Trimming pared 2 bases from V and 7 bases from J, leaving 15 bases between.

V usage is TRBV4-1 and J usage is TRBJ1-1, with a weak D call TRBD1 (6 bases). V was clipped by 0 bases and J by 1 base, with 12 bases between them. The CDR3 has 16 amino acids. Looked up from germline, CDR1 is MGHRA and CDR2 is YSYEKL. In DNA, the CDR3 is TGCGCCAGCAGCCAAGATTACCGCAGGGGGAACACTGAAGCTTTCTTT. Protein sequence: CASSQDYRRGNTEAFF.

This sequence joins TRBV18 and TRBJ2-7; D remains unclear. The CDR3 totals 11 residues. V lost 6 bases and J 6 bases, leaving 9 bases between the germline ends. Germline CDR1 is KGHSH and CDR2 is LQKENI. CDR3 bases: TGTGCCAGCTCGGCAGATATCGAGCAGTACTTC. Protein sequence: CASSADIEQYF.

This sequence joins TRBV3-1 (or the pseudogene TRBV3-2) and TRBJ2-7; TRBD2 agrees at 9 bases. The CDR3 loop spans 18 amino acids. CDR1 and CDR2 (germline): LGHDT, YNNKEL (reference sequence). V lost 0 bases and J lost 0; bases outside the gene matches: 9. Here the CDR3 DNA reads TGTGCCAGCAGCCAAGATCACCCCCGAGCGGGGGGCTCCTACGAGCAGTACTTC. As protein: CASSQDHPRAGGSYEQYF.

The chain uses TRBV18 and TRBJ2-5, with TRBD2 identical over 8 bases. From germline, CDR1 is KGHSH and CDR2 LQKENI. The CDR3 runs to 16 residues. Trimming took 4 bases from V and 2 from J; bases not matched to a gene: 9. The DNA for the CDR3 is TGTGCCAGCTCACAAAGACTAGCGCGGGGGCAAGAGACCCAGTACTTC. Translated, it gives CASSQRLARGQETQYF.

The rearrangement joins TRBV5-6 to TRBJ1-1; weak D call: TRBD1 (5 bases). This CDR3 comprises 14 residues. V lost 6 bases and J 3 bases, leaving 15 bases between the germline ends. CDR1 SGHDT and CDR2 YYEEEE come from the germline V gene. The CDR3 region has the DNA TGTGCCAGCACCCTGGCACCGGGGGACACTGAAGCTTTCTTT. It specifies CASTLAPGDTEAFF. Full variable domain (missing parts from reference TRBV5-6 and TRBJ1-1): DAGVTQSPTHLIKTRGQQVTLRCSPKSGHDTVSWYQQALGQGPQFIFQYYEEEERQRGNFPDRFSGHQFPNYSSELNVNALLLGDSALYLCASTLAPGDTEAFFGQGTRLTVV.

This sequence joins TRBV4-1 and TRBJ1-4; 9 positions agree with TRBD1. V lost 8 bases and J lost 6; bases outside the gene matches: 7. Germline V gene data show CDR1 as MGHRA and CDR2 as YSYEKL. The CDR3 runs 14 residues. The CDR3 here is CASEPRTGDEKLFF. CDR3 nucleotide sequence: TGCGCCAGCGAGCCGAGGACAGGGGATGAAAAACTGTTTTTT.